These T cell receptor beta chains were read from a single sample in a study of cytomegalovirus exposure and HLA in healthy donors. Sequenced by immunoSEQ multiplex PCR; TCRdb stores in-frame clones only, minus some. The sample records 55,000 to 80,000 clones, 65% to 80% being singletons. The sample taken for sequencing was PBMCs. These receptors came from a middle-aged man in good health and CMV-seropositive. CDR3s include the opening cysteine and the closing phenylalanine or tryptophan. A D gene is named only where the DNA matches it firmly. The listing skips clone size in some rows; elsewhere it reads once, few, many or a size class.

d_call j_call clone_size v_call cdr3_aa cdr3_nt
TRBD2 TRBJ2-1 few TRBV10-2 CASIAGGSSYNEQFF TGCGCCAGCATAGCGGGGGGGAGCTCCTACAATGAGCAGTTCTTC
- TRBJ1-3 - TRBV11-2 CASSLTGYSGNTIYF TGTGCCAGCAGCTTAACAGGTTACTCTGGAAACACCATATATTTT
- TRBJ1-1 once TRBV30 CAWSSAAISTEAFF TGTGCCTGGAGTTCGGCGGCCATTAGCACTGAAGCTTTCTTT
- TRBJ2-7 few TRBV5-6 CASSYTIFSRKYF TGTGCCAGCAGCTACACCATATTCTCCAGGAAGTACTTC
- TRBJ1-1 - TRBV4-3 CASSQGTLSDTEAFF TGCGCCAGCAGCCAAGGAACGTTATCGGACACTGAAGCTTTCTTT
TRBD1 TRBJ1-5 - TRBV30 CAWSADRTNQPQHF TGTGCCTGGAGTGCGGACAGGACAAATCAGCCCCAGCATTTT
- TRBJ2-7 - TRBV15 CATSSRRGIYEQYF TGTGCCACCAGCAGCCGTAGAGGGATCTACGAGCAGTACTTC
- TRBJ2-7 once TRBV27 CASFSTAYEQYF TGTGCCAGCTTCTCGACAGCCTACGAGCAGTACTTC
TRBD1 TRBJ2-2 once TRBV2 CALGQTFTGELFF TGTGCGTTGGGACAGACATTCACCGGGGAGCTGTTTTTT
- TRBJ2-6 - TRBV27 CASSLRSGANVLTF TGTGCCAGCAGTTTGAGATCAGGGGCCAACGTCCTGACTTTC
TRBD1 TRBJ1-1 - TRBV5-1 CASSLAGQSRAFF TGCGCCAGCAGCTTGGCGGGACAGAGTAGGGCTTTCTTT
TRBD1 TRBJ1-2 - TRBV2 CASSEQGEIGGYTF TGTGCCAGCAGTGAACAGGGGGAAATAGGTGGCTACACCTTC
- TRBJ2-1 - TRBV7-3 CASSLPGNEQFF TGTGCCAGCAGCTTACCGGGCAATGAGCAGTTCTTC
TRBD1 TRBJ2-2 - TRBV28 CASRPGTVITGELFF TGTGCCAGCAGACCCGGGACAGTAATCACCGGGGAGCTGTTTTTT
- TRBJ1-1 few TRBV7-9 CASSLSQGAYTEAFF TGTGCCAGCAGCTTATCTCAAGGGGCTTACACTGAAGCTTTCTTT
TRBD1 TRBJ1-1 - TRBV2 CASRLDRGTEAFF TGTGCCAGCAGGCTAGACAGGGGCACTGAAGCTTTCTTT
- TRBJ2-7 - TRBV11-3 CASSQRERAAYEQYF TGTGCCAGCAGTCAGAGGGAGAGGGCGGCCTACGAGCAGTACTTC
- TRBJ2-3 few TRBV7-3 CASSLTGDTQYF TGTGCCAGCAGCTTAACTGGCGATACGCAGTATTTT
TRBD1 TRBJ1-6 few TRBV6-1 CASSRGQGGPPLHF TGTGCCAGCAGCCGGGGACAGGGGGGACCACCCCTCCACTTT
- TRBJ1-5 - TRBV28 CASSLLRWDTANQPQHF TGTGCCAGCAGTTTGCTTAGGTGGGACACCGCGAATCAGCCCCAGCATTTT
- TRBJ1-2 - TRBV6-5 CASSYSPGINYGYTF TGTGCCAGCAGTTACTCTCCCGGGATTAACTATGGCTACACCTTC
- TRBJ2-7 few TRBV11-3 CASSLGAVQYF TGTGCCAGCAGCTTAGGGGCCGTGCAGTACTTC
- TRBJ2-7 - TRBV1 CTSSQDEGTYNYEQYF TGCACCAGCAGCCAAGATGAAGGGACTTATAACTACGAGCAGTACTTC
TRBD1 TRBJ2-7 - TRBV4-3 CASSHVWGLTGDFSEQYF TGCGCCAGCAGCCACGTATGGGGGTTGACAGGGGACTTCTCCGAGCAGTACTTC
TRBD1 TRBJ1-1 - TRBV4-2 CASSQVFQGAMAFF TGTGCCAGCAGCCAAGTTTTCCAGGGGGCGATGGCTTTCTTT
- TRBJ2-1 - TRBV29-1 CSVELLLNEQFF TGCAGCGTTGAACTCCTCCTTAATGAGCAGTTCTTC
TRBD2 TRBJ2-7 - TRBV5-5 CASSLTSGGREQYF TGTGCCAGCAGCTTGACTAGCGGGGGGCGCGAGCAGTACTTC
TRBD2 TRBJ2-1 - TRBV5-1 CASSLLASSGGSVQFF TGCGCCAGCAGCTTGTTGGCGTCTAGCGGGGGGAGTGTGCAGTTCTTC
- TRBJ1-3 - TRBV28 CASEGSLQGPSGNTIYF TGTGCCAGCGAGGGATCTTTGCAGGGGCCCTCTGGAAACACCATATATTTT
- TRBJ1-3 - TRBV5-6 CASSGGGDGNTIYF TGTGCCAGCAGCGGCGGGGGGGACGGAAACACCATATATTTT
- TRBJ2-5 - TRBV27 CASSSKYTETQYF TGTGCCAGCAGTAGCAAATATACGGAGACCCAGTACTTC
TRBD2 TRBJ2-2 - TRBV4-2 CASSRSSGLNTGELFF TGTGCCAGCAGCAGGTCTAGCGGGCTTAACACCGGGGAGCTGTTTTTT
- TRBJ1-1 few TRBV5-4 CASSRQENTEAFF TGTGCCAGCAGCCGACAGGAGAACACTGAAGCTTTCTTT
- TRBJ2-1 - TRBV7-6 CASSPDGDTYNEQFF TGTGCCAGCAGCCCAGATGGGGACACCTACAATGAGCAGTTCTTC
- TRBJ1-5 few TRBV4-3 CASSQDNEAYQPQHF TGCGCCAGCAGCCAAGACAATGAGGCCTATCAGCCCCAGCATTTT
- TRBJ2-7 few TRBV5-1 CASSLGSRDYEQYF TGCGCCAGCAGCTTGGGAAGCCGGGACTACGAGCAGTACTTC